What follows describes a single TCR beta chain. Its target is unknown. The repertoire was sequenced with immunoSEQ multiplex PCR; TCRdb's copy has only in-frame clones and lacks some. The table lists some 10,000 clones, over 65% of them singletons. This sample is drawn from a study of OX40 agonist ivuxolimab in advanced cancers. The overall study: A partial response was reached by three patients: one with hepatocellular carcinoma and two with cutaneous melanoma.

J lost 7 bases, V lost 1 base, and 7 bases had no gene match. CDR3 size: 14 residues. Germline CDR1 SGHRS, CDR2 YFSETQ. Study findings and constraints: With doses of 0.1 to 3.0 mg/kg, CD4+ and CD8+ blood T cells had undergone clonal expansion by week 6. Among expanded peripheral T cells, antigen specificity went undetermined.

This receptor was identified in an adult with an advanced solid tumor such as melanoma, head and neck, liver or kidney cancer. Sequences were derived from CD4+ or CD8+ T cells sorted from blood, sampled in a trial of the OX40 agonist ivuxolimab. The V call is TRBV5-1, the J call TRBJ1-1; TRBD1 matches at 7 bases. CDR3 nucleotide sequence: TGCGCCAGCAGCTTGACCGGGACAGTTCTTGAAGCTTTCTTT. It specifies CASSLTGTVLEAFF.